These 20 T cell receptor beta chains were sequenced from one sample in a study of shared clonotypes between healthy human individuals. TCRdb's copy holds only in-frame clones and misses some; the assay was immunoSEQ multiplex PCR. The sample includes about 79,000 clones, about 61% of them seen just once. The sequencing input was memory CD8+ T cells sorted from blood. The subset denotes: CD45RO+ cells pooled with CCR7-negative TemRA cells. All receptors derive from a man aged 25 to 40 in good health.

The chain carries TRBV28 and TRBJ2-7; TRBD1 aligns across 7 bases. The CDR3 is made up of 13 amino acids. Germline loops: CDR1 MDHEN, CDR2 SYDVKM. V lost 10 bases to trimming and J lost 5 bases; unmatched junction nucleotides: 11. This chain's CDR3 is CANFDRERNEQYF. Here the CDR3 DNA reads TGTGCCAACTTCGACAGGGAAAGGAACGAGCAGTACTTC.

This clone has just a few counts. The CDR3 DNA sequence: TGTGCCAGCAGCCCGCGAGACAGGGGTAACTATGGCTACACCTTC. This encodes CASSPRDRGNYGYTF. The V and J genes are TRBV5-5 and TRBJ1-2; TRBD1 matches 8 bases. CDR1 and CDR2 (germline): SGHKS, YYEKEE (reference sequence). The trim removed 4 bases at V and 1 base at J, leaving 6 bases unmatched. CDR3 length: 15 amino acids.

Only one count was recorded for this clone. The J gene is TRBJ2-3, the V gene TRBV5-6; D remains ambiguous. The CDR3 runs 14 residues. Trimming shortened V by 2 bases and J by 4 bases, and 11 bases separated the two germline ends. In germline, CDR1 is SGHDT, CDR2 YYEEEE. The CDR3: CASSLASSPDTQYF. The CDR3 DNA is TGTGCCAGCAGCTTAGCGTCCTCCCCAGATACGCAGTATTTT.

The J gene is TRBJ1-2, the V gene TRBV18; perhaps TRBD1 as D (6 bases). There are 14 residues in the CDR3. CDR1 is KGHSH and CDR2 is LQKENI in the germline V gene. The ends were cut back, 0 bases at V and 7 bases at J, with 12 bases in the middle. CDR3 region: CASSPPNRVAGYTF. The CDR3 DNA sequence: TGTGCCAGCTCACCACCAAACAGGGTGGCTGGCTACACCTTC. Filled out from reference TRBV18 and TRBJ1-2, the complete variable domain reads NAGVMQNPRHLVRRRGQEARLRCSPMKGHSHVYWYRQLPEEGLKFMVYLQKENIIDESGMPKERFSAEFPKEGPSILRIQQVVRGDSAAYFCASSPPNRVAGYTFGSGTRLTVV.

The J gene is TRBJ2-5, the V gene TRBV7-2; 16 bases fit TRBD2. CDR3 length equals 22 residues. CDR1 and CDR2 from the germline V gene are SGHTA and FQGNSA. Trimming took 0 bases from V and 6 from J; bases not matched to a gene: 19. This CDR3 is CASSLAPISPGLAGGPVQTQYF. As DNA, the CDR3 is TGTGCCAGCAGCTTAGCCCCCATTTCCCCGGGACTAGCGGGAGGGCCCGTGCAGACCCAGTACTTC.

The CDR3 region is CATSLFREREEQYF. The CDR3 DNA follows: TGTGCCACCAGTCTTTTCCGGGAGAGGGAGGAGCAGTACTTC. The V call is TRBV15, the J call TRBJ2-7; maybe TRBD2 (6 bases). The CDR3 is made up of 14 amino acids. Germline V gene sequence: CDR1 LNHNV, CDR2 YYDKDF (reference sequence). The V and J ends lost 6 bases and 7 bases respectively, with 19 bases between them.

This chain links TRBV6-5 with TRBJ2-7, with 8 bases identical to TRBD1. The CDR3 consists of 14 residues. Germline V gene lookup returns CDR1 MNHEY and CDR2 SVGAGI. The V gene end was trimmed by 6 bases and the J gene end by 3 bases; junction bases not matched to a gene: 7. CDR3 nucleotides: TGTGCCAGCAGCCTCCAGGGGGCAAACTACGAGCAGTACTTC. Its translation is CASSLQGANYEQYF.

J is TRBJ2-5 and V is TRBV12-5; 8 bases match TRBD1. The length of the CDR3 is 14 residues. The V and J ends lost 1 base and 5 bases, in that order; junction bases with no gene match: 3. From germline, CDR1 is LGHNT and CDR2 FRNRAP. The CDR3 here is CASGLENRGETQYF. The CDR3 nucleotides are TGTGCTAGTGGTTTGGAAAACAGGGGGGAGACCCAGTACTTC.

There are many counts of this clone. This chain connects TRBV11-2 to TRBJ2-1; 9 positions match TRBD2. V gave up 4 bases and J gave up 4 bases; unmatched junction bases: 17. The CDR3 has 19 residues. Germline CDR1 is SGHAT and CDR2 is FQNNGV. In nucleotides, the CDR3 is TGTGCCAGCAGCTCCTACCCCAAGACTAGCGGAGCCTTTTACAATGAGCAGTTCTTC. Protein product: CASSSYPKTSGAFYNEQFF.

The chain recombines TRBV18 with TRBJ2-7, with TRBD2 as a possible D gene (5 bases). This CDR3 has 14 residues. Germline CDR1 is KGHSH and CDR2 is LQKENI. V shed 6 bases and J shed 2 bases, with 14 bases lying between them. The CDR3 sequence: CASSGEGEAYEQYF. The CDR3 bases are TGTGCCAGCTCGGGCGAGGGAGAAGCCTACGAGCAGTACTTC.

CDR3 in amino acids: CASMHGGTHTGELFF. The CDR3 nucleotides are TGTGCCAGCATGCACGGAGGAACACACACCGGGGAGCTGTTTTTT. The chain uses TRBV6-1 and TRBJ2-2, with D tentatively TRBD2 (5 bases). The CDR3 has 15 residues. The germline V gene has CDR1 MNHNS and CDR2 SASEGT. Trimming took off 7 bases at V and 3 bases at J, with 15 bases between the two ends.

With regard to this clone: The sample contains more than one DNA sequence encoding this CDR3. The chain links TRBV27 to TRBJ2-3, with D uncertain. The V and J ends lost 3 bases and 5 bases respectively, with 6 bases between them. This CDR3 has 12 amino acids. In germline, CDR1 is MNHEY, CDR2 SMNVEV (reference sequence). The CDR3 is CASSLLGDTQYF. The CDR3 nucleotides are TGTGCCAGCAGTTTGCTGGGAGATACGCAGTATTTT.

The rearrangement joins TRBV28 to TRBJ1-1; D gene unclear. CDR3 size: 13 residues. The V end was cut by 10 bases, the J end by 1 base, with 13 bases between. Germline values: CDR1 MDHEN, CDR2 SYDVKM. The CDR3 region has the DNA TGTGCCACAAAGTCCCGACAGAACACTGAAGCTTTCTTT. Amino acid sequence: CATKSRQNTEAFF.

This clone was seen only a few times. The V gene is TRBV2, the J gene TRBJ2-1, with 7 bases lining up with TRBD2. Germline CDR1 SNHLY, CDR2 FYNNEI. Trimming took 8 bases from V and 4 from J; bases not matched to a gene: 11. This CDR3 contains 15 residues. The CDR3 is CASQPPAGIYNEQFF. CDR3 nucleotides: TGTGCCAGCCAACCCCCAGCGGGGATATACAATGAGCAGTTCTTC.

A remark on this clone: This clone may be a read error of a much larger clone one base away. This sequence joins TRBV7-6 and TRBJ2-3; no firm D call. Germline CDR1 is SGHVS and CDR2 is FNYEAQ. The CDR3 length is 11 residues. Trimming removed 5 bases from V and 2 bases from J, with 2 bases in between. The DNA of the CDR3 is TGTGCCAGCAGCCTCACAGATACGCAGTATTTT. Translation: CASSLTDTQYF.

This clone has a single count. V usage is TRBV28 and J usage is TRBJ2-7; 11 bases map to TRBD2. Germline V gene sequence: CDR1 MDHEN, CDR2 SYDVKM. The length of the CDR3 is 15 residues. V trimming: 4 bases; J trimming: 2 bases; junction bases outside the gene matches: 4. The CDR3 DNA reads as TGTGCCAGCAGTTCCCTAGCGGGGGGACCCTACGAGCAGTACTTC. It codes for CASSSLAGGPYEQYF.

This clone has a count of ten or more. The sample holds other DNA sequences that translate to the same CDR3. This chain links TRBV6-4 with TRBJ2-3; a possible D gene is TRBD1 (6 bases). This CDR3 is 14 amino acids long. V was shortened by 2 bases and J by 0 bases, with 6 bases between the two germline ends. Looked up from germline, CDR1 is MRHNA and CDR2 is SNTAGT. The CDR3 here is CASSDGTSTDTQYF. The CDR3 region has the DNA TGTGCCAGCAGTGACGGGACAAGCACAGATACGCAGTATTTT.

CDR3 nucleotides: TGTGCCAGTAGTATTCAGGCTAGCGGACACTACAATGAGCAGTTCTTC. Its translation: CASSIQASGHYNEQFF. The gene calls are TRBV19 and TRBJ2-1; 7 nucleotides align to TRBD2. Germline V gene lookup returns CDR1 LNHDA and CDR2 SQIVND (reference sequence). V lost 3 bases and J lost 3; bases outside the gene matches: 8. The CDR3 loop spans 16 amino acids.

Note on this clone: The identical CDR3 is also encoded by other nucleotide sequences in the sample. V gene TRBV6-6 combines with J gene TRBJ2-7; the D is unclear. CDR3 length: 12 residues. CDR1 and CDR2 (germline): MNHNY, SVGAGI (reference sequence). V was trimmed by 6 bases and J by 2 bases, leaving 8 bases between them. The CDR3 protein is CASRALTYEQYF. For the CDR3, the DNA is TGTGCCAGCAGGGCCCTTACCTACGAGCAGTACTTC.

The rearrangement uses TRBV4-1 and TRBJ2-1; TRBD2 matches 13 bases. Trimming took 3 bases from V and 5 from J; bases not matched to a gene: 1. Germline V CDR1 and CDR2: MGHRA, YSYEKL. The CDR3 runs 15 residues. The CDR3 spells CASSHTSGRDNEQFF. In DNA form, the CDR3 reads TGCGCCAGCAGCCATACTAGCGGGAGGGACAATGAGCAGTTCTTC.